The 5 T cell receptor beta chains in this list originate from one sample, sequenced in a study of OX40 agonist ivuxolimab in advanced cancers. The method was immunoSEQ multiplex PCR; TCRdb's version includes in-frame clones alone and lacks a portion of them. This table holds fewer than 65,000 clones, about 89% found once. Specimen: CD4+ or CD8+ T cells sorted from blood, collected in a trial of the OX40 agonist ivuxolimab. These receptors originate from an adult with an advanced solid tumor such as melanoma, head and neck, liver or kidney cancer.

The rearrangement links TRBV14 to TRBJ1-6; 7 bases match TRBD1. V trimming: 4 bases; J trimming: 6 bases; junction bases outside the gene matches: 3. Germline V gene sequence: CDR1 SGHDN, CDR2 FVKESK. CDR3 size: 14 residues. CDR3 residues: CASSLTGVNSPLHF. In DNA, the CDR3 is TGTGCCAGCAGCCTTACAGGGGTTAATTCACCCCTCCACTTT.

This clone occurred a few times. In nucleotides, the CDR3 is TGTGCCAGCAGTTACGACAGGTCTTACACTGAAGCTTTCTTT. Translated: CASSYDRSYTEAFF. The J gene is TRBJ1-1, the V gene TRBV6-5, with a possible D match to TRBD1 (6 bases). The germline V gene has CDR1 MNHEY and CDR2 SVGAGI. The CDR3 runs 14 residues. Trimming cost V 2 bases and J 3 bases, with 10 bases left between them.

This clone has just one count. V usage is TRBV7-9 and J usage is TRBJ1-2; perhaps TRBD1 as D (6 bases). The germline gives CDR1 SEHNR, CDR2 FQNEAQ (reference sequence). Trimming took off 5 bases at V and 2 bases at J, with 18 bases between the two ends. The CDR3 contains 16 residues. The CDR3 DNA reads TGTGCCAGCAGCCACCTGAGGGGGGCCTCCAACTATGGCTACACCTTC. Protein product: CASSHLRGASNYGYTF.

The chain couples TRBV4-1 to TRBJ1-5; tentative D call: TRBD1 (6 bases). CDR1 and CDR2 from the germline V gene are MGHRA and YSYEKL. V was clipped by 1 base and J by 2 bases, with 15 bases between them. This CDR3 contains 17 residues. CDR3 region: CASSQAYRVSGNQPQHF. In nucleotides, the CDR3 is TGCGCCAGCAGCCAAGCCTACAGGGTATCGGGCAATCAGCCCCAGCATTTT.

The genes are TRBV15 and TRBJ2-7; 9 nucleotides match TRBD2. The ends lost 0 bases at V and 2 bases at J; junction bases unmatched: 2. The germline gives CDR1 LNHNV, CDR2 YYDKDF (reference sequence). This CDR3 has 15 amino acids. In nucleotides, the CDR3 is TGTGCCACCAGCAGAGAGCGCGGGGGGGCCTACGAGCAGTACTTC. As protein: CATSRERGGAYEQYF.